What follows are 9 T cell receptor beta chains derived from one specimen sequenced in a study of breast tumors, draining lymph nodes, adjacent tissues. Breast cancer patients provided tissue from their axillary draining lymph nodes. TCRdb reprocessed the multiplex PCR reads via MiXCR and lists one record per CDR3 protein. The data contain over 150,000 distinct CDR3 sequences, 30% to 35% of them seen just once; the ten biggest clones take up over 3.5%. Sequencing input: axillary lymph node tissue. The receptor source for this set is a female donor with breast cancer. Some clones in this sample may be carry-over from other donors' samples.

This clonotype was seen ten or more times. V usage is TRBV2 and J usage is TRBJ1-2, with D possibly being TRBD1 (6 bases). The CDR3 sequence is 13 residues long. Trimming removed 6 bases from V and 8 bases from J, with 16 bases in between. From germline, CDR1 is SNHLY and CDR2 FYNNEI. CDR3 bases: TGTGCCAGCAGACCAATACAGGGTGGAGGCTACACCTTC. Protein: CASRPIQGGGYTF.

This clonotype appeared many times. The chain combines TRBV7-6 with TRBJ2-3, with TRBD2 identical over 13 bases. This CDR3 is built from 16 residues. Germline values: CDR1 SGHVS, CDR2 FNYEAQ. The J segment lost 5 bases and the V segment lost 5 bases, leaving 7 bases of the junction unmatched. The CDR3 loop is CASSPWTSGSGDTQYF. CDR3 DNA sequence: TGTGCCAGCAGCCCCTGGACTAGCGGGAGTGGAGATACGCAGTATTTT.

This clonotype was detected many times. The rearrangement links TRBV6-1 to TRBJ2-7; 7 nucleotides match TRBD2. The V and J ends lost 7 bases and 3 bases, in that order; junction bases with no gene match: 3. Per germline, CDR1 MNHNS and CDR2 SASEGT. The CDR3 contains 12 residues. CDR3 amino acids: CASTQRGYEQYF. DNA of the CDR3: TGTGCCAGCACCCAGCGGGGCTACGAGCAGTACTTC.

As for this clonotype: A clone one base away is much larger, so this may be a read error. This rearrangement joins TRBV15 to TRBJ2-7; D is unclear. CDR1 and CDR2 (germline): LNHNV, YYDKDF (reference sequence). There are 11 residues in the CDR3. CDR3 bases: TGTGCCAGCAGCCCCATATACGAGCAGTACTTC. Translating gives CASSPIYEQYF.

This clonotype was found many times. The chain joins TRBV27 to TRBJ2-3; 7 positions agree with TRBD2. The length of the CDR3 is 13 residues. Germline assignment: CDR1 MNHEY and CDR2 SMNVEV (reference sequence). V lost 3 bases to trimming and J lost 10 bases; unmatched junction nucleotides: 7. The CDR3 loop is CASSFGTGRAQYF. CDR3 DNA sequence: TGTGCCAGCAGTTTCGGAACGGGGAGGGCGCAGTATTTT.

This clonotype was observed at least ten times. This rearrangement joins TRBV20-1 to TRBJ1-5; 11 nucleotides line up with TRBD1. This CDR3 contains 13 residues. Trimming at V came to 4 bases and at J to 11 bases, leaving 7 bases not matched to a gene. CDR1 is DFQATT, CDR2 SNEGSKA, per germline (reference sequence). DNA of the CDR3: TGCAGTGCTAAGGGACAGGGGGTTCCGTCCCAGCATTTT. This gives the protein CSAKGQGVPSQHF.

This clonotype showed up many times. J is TRBJ1-6 and V is TRBV7-2, with TRBD1 matching over 7 bases. With V trimmed by 5 bases and J by 5 bases, 9 bases remained unmatched. Germline V CDR1 and CDR2: SGHTA, FQGNSA. CDR3 size: 16 residues. CDR3 sequence reads: CASSRGQALNNSPLHF. The CDR3 DNA follows: TGTGCCAGCAGCCGCGGACAGGCCTTAAATAATTCACCCCTCCACTTT. The whole variable domain, remainder taken from reference TRBV7-2 and TRBJ1-6, is GAGVSQSPSNKVTEKGKDVELRCDPISGHTALYWYRQSLGQGLEFLIYFQGNSAPDKSGLPSDRFSAERTGGSVSTLTIQRTQQEDSAVYLCASSRGQALNNSPLHFGNGTRLTVT.

The genes are TRBV13 and TRBJ2-1; D remains ambiguous. The CDR3 runs 17 residues. Trimming stripped 2 bases from V and 4 bases from J, with 18 bases between. Germline values: CDR1 PRHDT, CDR2 FYEKMQ (reference sequence). The CDR3: CASSLPFFQDQYNEQFF. CDR3 nucleotide sequence: TGTGCCAGCAGCTTACCCTTTTTCCAGGATCAATACAATGAGCAGTTCTTC. Variable domain in full (rest from reference TRBV13 and TRBJ2-1): AAGVIQSPRHLIKEKRETATLKCYPIPRHDTVYWYQQGPGQDPQFLISFYEKMQSDKGSIPDRFSAQQFSDYHSELNMSSLELGDSALYFCASSLPFFQDQYNEQFFGPGTRLTVL.

A note on this clonotype: This could be a read error, since a much larger clone is one nucleotide away. The V and J genes are TRBV4-1 and TRBJ2-7, with D tentatively TRBD1 (6 bases). V lost 4 bases and J lost 4, with 20 bases in between. The CDR3 covers 16 residues. Germline V gene data show CDR1 as MGHRA and CDR2 as YSYEKL. CDR3 sequence (DNA): TGCGCCAGCAGCCTCAGCCCCGGGTCAGGGACATACGAGCAGTACTTC. The encoded protein is CASSLSPGSGTYEQYF.